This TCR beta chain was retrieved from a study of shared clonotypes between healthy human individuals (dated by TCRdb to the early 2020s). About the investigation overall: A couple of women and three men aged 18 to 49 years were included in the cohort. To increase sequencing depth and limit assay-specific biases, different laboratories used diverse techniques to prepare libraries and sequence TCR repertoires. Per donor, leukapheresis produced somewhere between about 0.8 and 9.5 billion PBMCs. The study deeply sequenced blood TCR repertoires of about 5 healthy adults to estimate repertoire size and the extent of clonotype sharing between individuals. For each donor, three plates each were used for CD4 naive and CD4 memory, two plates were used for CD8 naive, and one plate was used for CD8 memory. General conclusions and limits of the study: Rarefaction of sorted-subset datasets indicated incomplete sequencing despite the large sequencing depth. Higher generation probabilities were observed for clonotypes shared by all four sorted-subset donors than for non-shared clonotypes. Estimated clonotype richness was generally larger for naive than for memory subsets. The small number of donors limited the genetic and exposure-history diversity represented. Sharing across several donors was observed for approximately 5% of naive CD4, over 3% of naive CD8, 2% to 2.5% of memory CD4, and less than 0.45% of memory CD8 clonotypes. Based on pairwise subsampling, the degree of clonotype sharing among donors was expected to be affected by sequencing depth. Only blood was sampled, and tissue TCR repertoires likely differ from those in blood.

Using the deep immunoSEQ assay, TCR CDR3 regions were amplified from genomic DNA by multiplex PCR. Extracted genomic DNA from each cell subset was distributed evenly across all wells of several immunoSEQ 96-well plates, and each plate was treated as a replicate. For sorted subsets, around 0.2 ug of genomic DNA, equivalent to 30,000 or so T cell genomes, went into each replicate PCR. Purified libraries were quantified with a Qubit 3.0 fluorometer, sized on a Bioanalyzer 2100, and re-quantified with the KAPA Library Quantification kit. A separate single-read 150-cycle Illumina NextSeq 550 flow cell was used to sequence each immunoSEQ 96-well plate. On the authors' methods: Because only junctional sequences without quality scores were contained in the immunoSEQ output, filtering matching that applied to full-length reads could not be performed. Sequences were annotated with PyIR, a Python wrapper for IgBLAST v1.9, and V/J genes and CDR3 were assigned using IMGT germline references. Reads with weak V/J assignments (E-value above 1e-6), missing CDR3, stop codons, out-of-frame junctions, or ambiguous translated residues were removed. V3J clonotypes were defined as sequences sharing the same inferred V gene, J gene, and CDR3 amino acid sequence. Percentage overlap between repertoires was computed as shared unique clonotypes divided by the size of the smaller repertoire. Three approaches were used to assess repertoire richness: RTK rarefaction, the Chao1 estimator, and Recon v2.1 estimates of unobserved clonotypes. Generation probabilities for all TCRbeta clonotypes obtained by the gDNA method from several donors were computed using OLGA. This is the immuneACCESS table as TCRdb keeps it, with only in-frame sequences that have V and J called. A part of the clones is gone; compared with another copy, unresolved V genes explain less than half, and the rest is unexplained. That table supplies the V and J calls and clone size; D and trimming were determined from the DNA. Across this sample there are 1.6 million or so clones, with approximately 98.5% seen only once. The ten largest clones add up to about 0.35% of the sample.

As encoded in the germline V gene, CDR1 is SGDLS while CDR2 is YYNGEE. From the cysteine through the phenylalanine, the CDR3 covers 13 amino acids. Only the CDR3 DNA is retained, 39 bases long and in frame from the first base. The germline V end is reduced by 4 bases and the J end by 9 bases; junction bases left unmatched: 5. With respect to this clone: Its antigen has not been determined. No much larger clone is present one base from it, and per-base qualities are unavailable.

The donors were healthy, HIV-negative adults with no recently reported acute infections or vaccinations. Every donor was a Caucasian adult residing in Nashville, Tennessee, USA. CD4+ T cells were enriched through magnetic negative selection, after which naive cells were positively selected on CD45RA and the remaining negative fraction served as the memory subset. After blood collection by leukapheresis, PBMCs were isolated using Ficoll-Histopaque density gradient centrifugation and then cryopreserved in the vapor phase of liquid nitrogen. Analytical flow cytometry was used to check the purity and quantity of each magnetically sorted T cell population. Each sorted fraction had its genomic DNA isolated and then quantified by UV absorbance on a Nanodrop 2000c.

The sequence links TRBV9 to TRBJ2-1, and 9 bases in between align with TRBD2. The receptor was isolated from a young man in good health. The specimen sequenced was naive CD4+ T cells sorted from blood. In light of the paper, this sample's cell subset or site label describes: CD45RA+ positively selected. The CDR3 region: CASSFDSGSEQFF. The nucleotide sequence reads TGTGCCAGCAGCTTCGATAGCGGGAGTGAGCAGTTCTTC.